A selection of T cell receptor beta chains follows, all from one sample in a study of T cells in Graves' hyperthyroidism and ophthalmopathy. Via MiXCR, TCRdb re-called the multiplex PCR reads, giving one row per CDR3 protein. The data hold some 300,000 distinct CDR3 sequences, with around a fifth observed a single time. Sequences were obtained from blood. Source of these receptors: a man aged 50 to 59 with Graves' ophthalmopathy. The CDR3 runs from the conserved cysteine through the conserved F or W. A D gene is named only where the DNA matches it firmly. The listing skips clone size in some rows; elsewhere it reads once, few, many or a size class.

few,TRBV29-1,NA,TRBJ2-1,TGCAGCGTTGAAAGGCTAGCCCCGAACCCCAATGAGCAGTTCTTC,CSVERLAPNPNEQFF
NA,TRBV20-1,NA,TRBJ2-1,TGCAGTGTTTCGGGTGGGGTCGGCTCCTACAATGAGCATTTCTTC,CSVSGGVGSYNEHFF
few,TRBV2,NA,TRBJ1-1,TGTGCCAGCAGGACATGGTGGCCTGCTTTCTTT,CASRTWWPAFF
NA,TRBV5-5,NA,TRBJ2-4,TGTGCCAGCAGCTTCATCGGGCCGACGTTTGACGAAAACATTCAGTACTTC,CASSFIGPTFDENIQYF
NA,TRBV19,TRBD2,TRBJ2-7,TGTGCCAGTGGTATTGAAGCGGGAGGGCCTTACGAGCAGTACTTC,CASGIEAGGPYEQYF
few,TRBV5-1,NA,TRBJ2-5,TGCGCCAGCAGCTTCTCCCCGGGGGAGGCGGAGGCCCAGTACTTC,CASSFSPGEAEAQYF
many,TRBV12-3/TRBV12-4,NA,TRBJ1-5,TGTGCCAGCAGTCCAACAGGGCCGGACAATCAGCCCCAGCATTTT,CASSPTGPDNQPQHF
NA,TRBV19,TRBD1,TRBJ2-3,TGTGCCACCCAAGCCCGGGACAGGGAATTTTTTGGTACGCAGTATTTT,CATQARDREFFGTQYF
NA,TRBV24-1,NA,TRBJ1-1,TGTGCCACACGAAGTCCAGGGAGCACTGAAGCTTTCTTT,CATRSPGSTEAFF
many,TRBV18,TRBD2,TRBJ2-7,TGTGCCAGCTCACCGATAGCGGGAGGGCCTACCTACGAGCAGTACTTC,CASSPIAGGPTYEQYF